A single sample gave rise to the 29 T cell receptor beta chains below, sequenced in a study of blood T cell repertoires in COVID-19 (dated by TCRdb to the early 2020s). The receptor library was made with the immunoSEQ multiplex PCR assay. Imported from immuneACCESS, the table was reduced by TCRdb to in-frame sequences with V and J called. These copies leave out some clones; in studies compared against another copy, an unresolved V gene accounts for under half, and the cause of the remainder is not known. A total of some 270,000 clones appear in this sample, 84% of them only once. Less than 2% of the sample lies in the top ten. Sample: peripheral blood. Every receptor here comes from a woman between 40 and 50 years old who had recovered from COVID-19.

This chain links TRBV20-1 with TRBJ2-5, with D unresolved. Germline CDR1 DFQATT, CDR2 SNEGSKA (reference sequence). This CDR3 is 10 amino acids long. The ends were cut back, 5 bases at V and 4 bases at J, with 5 bases in the middle. The CDR3: CSAFLETQYF. The CDR3, as DNA: TGCAGTGCTTTCTTAGAGACCCAGTACTTC.

V is TRBV28 and J is TRBJ2-1; a weak D match, TRBD1 (8 bases). Trimming pared 4 bases from V and 9 bases from J, leaving 13 bases between. From germline, CDR1 is MDHEN and CDR2 SYDVKM. The CDR3 is 13 residues long. CDR3 protein: CASSSGGQAEQFF. CDR3 coding DNA: TGTGCCAGCAGTTCGGGGGGACAGGCTGAGCAGTTCTTC. The variable domain in full, with the rest retrieved from reference TRBV28 and TRBJ2-1, is DVKVTQSSRYLVKRTGEKVFLECVQDMDHENMFWYRQDPGLGLRLIYFSYDVKMKEKGDIPEGYSVSREKKERFSLILESASTNQTSMYLCASSSGGQAEQFFGPGTRLTVL.

This clone was seen a few times. The chain links TRBV28 to TRBJ1-2; D possibly corresponds to TRBD1 (5 bases). Germline V CDR1 and CDR2: MDHEN, SYDVKM. The CDR3 is 13 residues long. V lost 1 base and J 7 bases, leaving 10 bases between the germline ends. The CDR3 nucleotides read TGTGCCAGCAGTTTATCAGGGTTTGGTGGCTACACCTTC. It specifies CASSLSGFGGYTF.

V gene TRBV24-1 combines with J gene TRBJ2-1; a weak D match, TRBD2 (5 bases). CDR3 length: 15 residues. V dropped 9 bases and J dropped 5 bases, with 19 bases sitting between them. Per the germline V gene, CDR1 is KGHDR and CDR2 is SFDVKD. In nucleotides, the CDR3 is TGTGCCACCGGCCTCACCGGGGAGAGGGACAATGAGCAGTTCTTC. This codes for CATGLTGERDNEQFF.

V is TRBV5-6 and J is TRBJ1-6; D is uncertain. The CDR3 length is 14 residues. V was cut by 0 bases and J by 6 bases, with 7 bases left in between. The germline CDR1 and CDR2 sequences are SGHDT and YYEEEE. The CDR3 nucleotides are TGTGCCAGCAGCTTGGCTACAGCTAATTCACCCCTCCACTTT. This encodes CASSLATANSPLHF.

This chain uses TRBV9 with TRBJ1-2; TRBD1 is a possible D gene (5 bases). V was cut by 1 base and J by 6 bases, with 10 bases left in between. CDR1 and CDR2 from the germline V gene are SGDLS and YYNGEE. The CDR3 is 13 residues long. CDR3 amino acids: CASSVIEGDGYTF. The CDR3 coding sequence is TGTGCCAGCAGCGTAATCGAAGGGGATGGCTACACCTTC.

This clone was detected only a few times. The gene calls are TRBV5-4 and TRBJ1-1, with D maybe TRBD1 (6 bases). Germline V CDR1 and CDR2: SGHNT, YYREEE (reference sequence). The CDR3 is 14 amino acids. V was pared by 0 bases and J by 4 bases, with 10 bases between. The CDR3 loop reads CASSLVGRGTEAFF. CDR3 DNA: TGTGCCAGCAGCTTGGTAGGCAGGGGCACTGAAGCTTTCTTT.

This clone has just a few counts. Germline and junction disagree at one end, which may indicate a read error. The gene calls are TRBV7-2 and TRBJ2-3, with D tentatively TRBD2 (5 bases). The CDR3 covers 16 residues. CDR1 is SGHTA, CDR2 FQGNSA, per germline. CDR3 in DNA: TGTGCCAGCACCTTATCGAGCGGCATGAGCACAGATACGCAGTATTTT. The encoded protein is CASTLSSGMSTDTQYF.

This clone occurred a few times. V usage is TRBV6-1 and J usage is TRBJ1-3; weak D call: TRBD1 (5 bases). V lost 4 bases and J lost 4, with 17 bases in between. The CDR3 extends over 16 amino acids. The germline CDR1 and CDR2 sequences are MNHNS and SASEGT. The CDR3 DNA follows: TGTGCCAGCAGTGGCCAAACCTCAGGGTGGGGAAACACCATATATTTT. Residues: CASSGQTSGWGNTIYF.

J is TRBJ2-7 and V is TRBV20-1; D unresolved. V lost 5 bases to trimming and J lost 0 bases, with 5 bases between them. The germline V gene encodes CDR1 DFQATT and CDR2 SNEGSKA (reference sequence). CDR3 length: 11 amino acids. The CDR3 DNA reads TGCAGTGCTCCCAGCTCCTACGAGCAGTACTTC. Its protein product is CSAPSSYEQYF.

This sequence joins TRBV2 and TRBJ1-3, with 8 bases that match TRBD1. The CDR3 is 14 amino acids. The V segment lost 5 bases and the J segment 8 bases; nucleotides outside the gene matches: 8. Germline CDR1 SNHLY, CDR2 FYNNEI. CDR3 protein: CASSTTDRAYTIYF. DNA for the CDR3: TGTGCCAGCAGTACAACGGACAGGGCTTACACCATATATTTT.

This clone was detected only once. The chain is built from TRBV19 and TRBJ1-6; TRBD1 is a possible D gene (6 bases). Germline CDR1 and CDR2: LNHDA and SQIVND (reference sequence). V was clipped by 7 bases and J by 4 bases, with 17 bases between them. There are 16 residues in the CDR3. CDR3 protein: CASKDRHKSYNSPLHF. CDR3 DNA sequence: TGTGCCAGTAAGGACAGACATAAATCTTATAATTCACCCCTCCACTTT.

This chain connects TRBV4-2 to TRBJ2-3, with TRBD2 matching over 12 bases. J was trimmed by 7 bases and V by 5 bases; bases with no gene match: 7. From germline, CDR1 is LGHNA and CDR2 YNFKEQ. The CDR3 spans 15 residues. CDR3 region: CASSSSGGGGNTQYF. In nucleotides, the CDR3 is TGTGCCAGCAGCTCTAGCGGGGGGGGCGGAAATACGCAGTATTTT.

J is TRBJ2-5 and V is TRBV5-6; the D gene is possibly TRBD1 (5 bases). Germline CDR1 reads SGHDT; CDR2 reads YYEEEE. The CDR3 runs to 14 residues. The V and J ends lost 4 bases and 2 bases respectively, with 12 bases between them. The chain's CDR3 is CASSPRQLQETQYF. The DNA for the CDR3 is TGTGCCAGCAGCCCCCGACAGCTACAAGAGACCCAGTACTTC.

This rearrangement joins TRBV28 to TRBJ2-5; TRBD2 matches 11 bases. The CDR3 is made up of 14 amino acids. Per the germline V gene, CDR1 is MDHEN and CDR2 is SYDVKM. Trimming cost V 5 bases and J 5 bases; bases outside gene matches: 4. In DNA form, the CDR3 reads TGTGCCAGCAGTGTTAGCGGGGGGGCGGAGACCCAGTACTTC. Translating it yields CASSVSGGAETQYF.

This clone was observed once. J is TRBJ1-6 and V is TRBV2; possibly TRBD1 for D (6 bases). The CDR3 totals 14 residues. CDR1 SNHLY and CDR2 FYNNEI come from the germline V gene. V gave up 4 bases and J gave up 10 bases, with 14 bases separating them. CDR3 region: CASSVTGNESPLHF. The CDR3, as DNA: TGTGCCAGCAGTGTAACAGGGAATGAATCACCCCTCCACTTT. The complete variable domain, with remaining parts taken from reference TRBV2 and TRBJ1-6, reads EPEVTQTPSHQVTQMGQEVILRCVPISNHLYFYWYRQILGQKVEFLVSFYNNEISEKSEIFDDQFSVERPDGSNFTLKIRSTKLEDSAMYFCASSVTGNESPLHFGNGTRLTVT.

The chain is built from TRBV3-1 (or the pseudogene TRBV3-2) and TRBJ2-5; TRBD2 agrees at 12 bases. After removal of 4 bases from V and 5 bases from J, the junction contained 8 bases not matched to a gene. This CDR3 contains 16 residues. The germline V gene has CDR1 LGHDT and CDR2 YNNKEL (reference sequence). The CDR3 region is CASSRRTSGAAETQYF. CDR3 DNA sequence: TGTGCCAGCAGCCGCAGGACTAGCGGGGCGGCGGAGACCCAGTACTTC.

The chain joins TRBV2 to TRBJ2-5; TRBD1 matches 7 bases. The CDR3 spans 16 residues. Germline CDR1 and CDR2: SNHLY and FYNNEI. Trimming cost V 4 bases and J 4 bases; bases outside gene matches: 12. This CDR3 reads CASSADRVGEGETQYF. The CDR3 DNA reads TGTGCCAGCAGTGCTGACAGGGTCGGGGAAGGAGAGACCCAGTACTTC.

This clone was counted a single time. The rearrangement links TRBV11-3 to TRBJ1-1; D is possibly TRBD1 (6 bases). Germline V gene data show CDR1 as SGHNT and CDR2 as YENEEA. This CDR3 contains 14 residues. The V gene lost 2 bases and the J gene lost 10 bases, with 17 bases spanning the gap. The chain's CDR3 is CASSLTLAGARAFF. CDR3 DNA: TGTGCCAGCAGCTTAACGCTAGCGGGGGCGCGAGCTTTCTTT. Filled out from reference TRBV11-3 and TRBJ1-1, the complete variable domain reads EAGVVQSPRYKIIEKKQPVAFWCNPISGHNTLYWYLQNLGQGPELLIRYENEEAVDDSQLPKDRFSAERLKGVDSTLKIQPAELGDSAVYLCASSLTLAGARAFFGQGTRLTVV.

The chain combines TRBV7-2 with TRBJ1-2, with TRBD1 matching over 9 bases. Germline V gene lookup returns CDR1 SGHTA and CDR2 FQGNSA. This CDR3 spans 17 amino acids. After removal of 1 base from V and 2 bases from J, the junction contained 8 bases not matched to a gene. This CDR3 is CASSLDSATGGNYGYTF. In DNA form, the CDR3 reads TGTGCCAGCAGCTTAGATTCGGCGACAGGGGGAAACTATGGCTACACCTTC.

The chain uses TRBV6-6 and TRBJ2-2; D is unresolved. Trimming took 7 bases from V and 9 from J, leaving 6 bases between them. Germline V gene data show CDR1 as MNHNY and CDR2 as SVGAGI (reference sequence). CDR3 size: 10 residues. In DNA, the CDR3 is TGTGCCAGCAATGGCCGGGAGCTGTTTTTT. It is translated as CASNGRELFF.

V is TRBV12-3 or TRBV12-4 and J is TRBJ2-5; 7 bases map to TRBD1. V lost 3 bases and J lost 3; bases outside the gene matches: 1. This CDR3 comprises 13 residues. CDR3 amino acids: CASSLTGKETQYF. The CDR3 region has the DNA TGTGCCAGCAGTTTGACAGGGAAAGAGACCCAGTACTTC.

V is TRBV7-5 and J is TRBJ1-2. TRBV7-5 counts as a pseudogene. There are 14 residues in the CDR3. In DNA, the CDR3 is TGTGCCAGAAGCTTACTGATGCGTGACTATGGCTACACCTTC. This gives the protein CARSLLMRDYGYTF.

J is TRBJ1-5 and V is TRBV7-8; D unresolved. Germline CDR1 is SGHVS and CDR2 is FQNEAQ. CDR3 size: 16 residues. Trimming removed 5 bases from V and 2 bases from J, with 16 bases in between. In DNA form, the CDR3 reads TGTGCCAGCAGCCAAACGCGTGCCGGGGGCAATCAGCCCCAGCATTTT. Amino acids: CASSQTRAGGNQPQHF.

The chain combines TRBV7-9 with TRBJ2-7; 9 positions agree with TRBD1. The CDR3 has 14 amino acids. Per germline, CDR1 SEHNR and CDR2 FQNEAQ (reference sequence). Trimming took 5 bases from V and 5 from J; bases not matched to a gene: 7. This CDR3 reads CASSQPGQGNEQYF. CDR3 nucleotide sequence: TGTGCCAGCAGCCAACCGGGACAGGGTAACGAGCAGTACTTC. The complete variable domain, with remaining parts taken from reference TRBV7-9 and TRBJ2-7, reads DTGVSQNPRHKITKRGQNVTFRCDPISEHNRLYWYRQTLGQGPEFLTYFQNEAQLEKSRLLSDRFSAERPKGSFSTLEIQRTEQGDSAMYLCASSQPGQGNEQYFGPGTRLTVT.

The chain uses TRBV9 and TRBJ2-2; the match to TRBD1 covers 8 bases. The V segment lost 5 bases and the J segment 1 base; nucleotides outside the gene matches: 4. The CDR3 sequence is 15 residues long. Germline CDR1 and CDR2: SGDLS and YYNGEE. The CDR3 DNA follows: TGTGCCAGCAGTGTAACAGGGGGGAACACCGGGGAGCTGTTTTTT. This sequence encodes CASSVTGGNTGELFF.

The V and J genes are TRBV18 and TRBJ1-4; TRBD1 matches at 8 bases. The CDR3 consists of 16 residues. Germline CDR1 and CDR2: KGHSH and LQKENI. The V gene end was trimmed by 2 bases and the J gene end by 3 bases; junction bases not matched to a gene: 5. Here the CDR3 reads CASSPDRGGSNEKLFF. DNA for the CDR3: TGTGCCAGCTCACCAGACAGGGGAGGCTCTAATGAAAAACTGTTTTTT. The full variable domain, in which reference TRBV18 and TRBJ1-4 provide the parts outside the CDR3, is NAGVMQNPRHLVRRRGQEARLRCSPMKGHSHVYWYRQLPEEGLKFMVYLQKENIIDESGMPKERFSAEFPKEGPSILRIQQVVRGDSAAYFCASSPDRGGSNEKLFFGSGTQLSVL.

J is TRBJ1-2 and V is TRBV19; D is uncertain. This CDR3 comprises 13 residues. CDR1 LNHDA and CDR2 SQIVND come from the germline V gene (reference sequence). With 7 bases removed from V and 0 bases from J, the gap between germline ends came to 9 bases. CDR3 DNA: TGTGCCAGTACTCGGCAGGCTAACTATGGCTACACCTTC. Protein product: CASTRQANYGYTF.

The chain combines TRBV25-1 with TRBJ2-1; no clear D gene. V lost 4 bases and J lost 10, with 14 bases in between. Germline CDR1 reads MGHDK; CDR2 reads SYGVNS. The CDR3 extends over 13 amino acids. Here the CDR3 reads CASSVLVSTEQFF. The CDR3 DNA sequence: TGTGCCAGCAGTGTTCTGGTCTCTACGGAGCAGTTCTTC. The full variable domain, rest sourced from reference TRBV25-1 and TRBJ2-1, is EADIYQTPRYLVIGTGKKITLECSQTMGHDKMYWYQQDPGMELHLIHYSYGVNSTEKGDLSSESTVSRIRTEHFPLTLESARPSHTSQYLCASSVLVSTEQFFGPGTRLTVL.